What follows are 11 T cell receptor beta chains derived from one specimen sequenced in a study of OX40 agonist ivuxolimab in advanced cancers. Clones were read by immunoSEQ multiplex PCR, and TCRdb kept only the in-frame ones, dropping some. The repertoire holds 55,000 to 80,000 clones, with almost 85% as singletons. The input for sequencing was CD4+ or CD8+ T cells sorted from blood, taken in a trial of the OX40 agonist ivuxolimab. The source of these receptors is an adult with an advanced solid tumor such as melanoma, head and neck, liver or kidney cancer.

In DNA form, the CDR3 reads TGCGCCAGCAGTTCCTGGACAGCTAACCAAGAGACCCAGTACTTC. Protein product: CASSSWTANQETQYF. The rearrangement links TRBV5-1 to TRBJ2-5; perhaps TRBD1 as D (6 bases). The germline V gene has CDR1 SGHRS and CDR2 YFSETQ. Trimming removed 5 bases from V and 0 bases from J, with 14 bases in between. There are 15 residues in the CDR3.

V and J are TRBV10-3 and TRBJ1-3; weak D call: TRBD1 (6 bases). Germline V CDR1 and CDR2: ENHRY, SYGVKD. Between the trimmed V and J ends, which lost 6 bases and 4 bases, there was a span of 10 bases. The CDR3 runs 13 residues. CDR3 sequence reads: CAIRDRSGNTIYF. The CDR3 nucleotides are TGTGCCATCAGGGACAGAAGCGGAAACACCATATATTTT.

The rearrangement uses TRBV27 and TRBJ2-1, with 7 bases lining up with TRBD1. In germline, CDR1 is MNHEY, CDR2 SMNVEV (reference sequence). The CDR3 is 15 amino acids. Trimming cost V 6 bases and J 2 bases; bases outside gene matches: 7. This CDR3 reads CASSWDSSTYNEQFF. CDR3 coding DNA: TGTGCCAGCAGCTGGGACAGCTCCACCTACAATGAGCAGTTCTTC.

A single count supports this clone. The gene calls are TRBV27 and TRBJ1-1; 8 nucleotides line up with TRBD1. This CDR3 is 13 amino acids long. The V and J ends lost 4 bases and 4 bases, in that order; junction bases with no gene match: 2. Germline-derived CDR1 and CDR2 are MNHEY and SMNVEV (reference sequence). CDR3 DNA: TGTGCCAGCAGTTCAACAGGGGGCACTGAAGCTTTCTTT. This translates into CASSSTGGTEAFF.

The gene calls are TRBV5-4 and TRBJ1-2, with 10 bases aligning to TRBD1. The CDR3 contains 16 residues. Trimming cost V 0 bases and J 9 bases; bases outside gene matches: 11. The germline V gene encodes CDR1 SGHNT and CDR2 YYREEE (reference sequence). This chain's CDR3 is CASSLADGQGGFSYTF. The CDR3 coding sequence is TGTGCCAGCAGCTTGGCTGACGGACAGGGGGGGTTTAGCTACACCTTC.

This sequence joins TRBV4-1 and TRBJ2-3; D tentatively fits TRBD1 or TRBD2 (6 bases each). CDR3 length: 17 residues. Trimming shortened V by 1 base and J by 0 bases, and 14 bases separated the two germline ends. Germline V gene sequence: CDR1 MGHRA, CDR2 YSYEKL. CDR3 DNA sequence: TGCGCCAGCAGCCAAGGGGAGGACAGAGGGAGCACAGATACGCAGTATTTT. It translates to CASSQGEDRGSTDTQYF.

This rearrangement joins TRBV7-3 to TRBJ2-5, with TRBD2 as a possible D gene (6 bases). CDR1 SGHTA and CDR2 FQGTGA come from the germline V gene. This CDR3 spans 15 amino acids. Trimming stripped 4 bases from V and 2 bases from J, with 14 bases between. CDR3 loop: CASSSIGTLQETQYF. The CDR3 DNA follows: TGTGCCAGCAGCTCGATTGGGACTTTACAAGAGACCCAGTACTTC.

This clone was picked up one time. CDR3 in DNA: TGTGCCAGCAGCTCCCATCGGCAGGGAGGGAGTTCACCCCTCCACTTT. It yields the protein CASSSHRQGGSSPLHF. This chain connects TRBV7-9 to TRBJ1-6; tentatively, D is TRBD1 (5 bases). The CDR3 totals 16 residues. V was clipped by 4 bases and J by 9 bases, with 19 bases between them. Germline assignment: CDR1 SEHNR and CDR2 FQNEAQ (reference sequence).

The CDR3 DNA is TGTGCCAGCAGTTCCAACGAGGAGACCCAGTACTTC. Protein sequence: CASSSNEETQYF. The chain couples TRBV28 to TRBJ2-5, with D unresolved. CDR1 MDHEN and CDR2 SYDVKM come from the germline V gene. The CDR3 runs to 12 residues. Trimming took 4 bases from V and 5 from J, leaving 8 bases between them.

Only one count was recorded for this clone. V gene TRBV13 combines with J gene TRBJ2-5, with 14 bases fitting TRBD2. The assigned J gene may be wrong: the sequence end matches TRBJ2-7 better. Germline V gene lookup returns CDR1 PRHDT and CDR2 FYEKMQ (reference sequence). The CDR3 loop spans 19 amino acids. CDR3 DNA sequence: TGTGCCAGCAGCTTAAGACTAGCGGGAGGGCCGCTCAGGTCCGGCGAGCAGTACTTC. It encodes CASSLRLAGGPLRSGEQYF.

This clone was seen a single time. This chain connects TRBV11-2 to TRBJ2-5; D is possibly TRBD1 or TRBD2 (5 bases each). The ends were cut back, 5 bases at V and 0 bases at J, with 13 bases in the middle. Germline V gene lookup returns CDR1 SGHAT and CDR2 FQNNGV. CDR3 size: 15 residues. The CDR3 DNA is TGTGCCAGCAGCCGAGGGGCAACGTACCAAGAGACCCAGTACTTC. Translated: CASSRGATYQETQYF.